The 2 T cell receptor beta chains below come from one sample, sequenced in a study of blood T cell repertoires in COVID-19. Only in-frame clones appear in the TCRdb table, and some are missing; sequencing was by immunoSEQ multiplex PCR. In the table there are hundreds of thousands of clones, 65% to 90% of which are singletons. Material: peripheral blood. The receptors were gathered from a human donor in a cohort sampled during active COVID-19.

The chain has TRBV20-1 and TRBJ1-1, with D uncertain. Germline V gives CDR1 DFQATT, CDR2 SNEGSKA (reference sequence). The CDR3 runs 11 residues. The germline V and J ends were trimmed by 3 bases and 3 bases, with 5 bases remaining between them. CDR3: CSASSYTEAFF. CDR3 sequence (DNA): TGCAGTGCTAGTTCCTACACTGAAGCTTTCTTT.

The chain uses TRBV7-9 and TRBJ1-2; 7 bases line up with TRBD1. The germline V gene has CDR1 SEHNR and CDR2 FQNEAQ (reference sequence). The CDR3 is made up of 15 amino acids. The V segment lost 1 base and the J segment 0 bases; nucleotides outside the gene matches: 2. CDR3 sequence reads: CASSLVGTANYGYTF. Written as DNA, the CDR3 is TGTGCCAGCAGCTTAGTTGGGACAGCTAACTATGGCTACACCTTC.